A single sample gave rise to the 31 T cell receptor beta chains below, sequenced in a study of T cell responses to AZD1222 COVID-19 vaccine (dated by TCRdb to about 2021). The library was built by means of the immunoSEQ multiplex PCR assay. What TCRdb holds here is the immuneACCESS table cut down to in-frame rearrangements. Part of the clones is not present; checked against another copy, under half of the missing clones reflect an unresolved V gene, and the others are unexplained. The sample includes 140,000 to 150,000 clones, with roughly 91% observed a single time. In total, the top ten clones hold 7.5% to 9.5% of the sample. Per the publication, the time point label means: baseline before first vaccination. The sample in question was peripheral blood, obtained on day 0 of AZD1222 vaccination. These receptors were collected from an adult in good health.

The chain combines TRBV5-8 with TRBJ2-1, with 12 bases fitting TRBD2. V dropped 4 bases and J dropped 0; count of bases not matched to a gene: 2. The CDR3 extends over 16 amino acids. From germline, CDR1 is SGHTS and CDR2 YDEGEE. CDR3 in amino acids: CASSQTSGGSYNEQFF. The DNA for the CDR3 is TGTGCCAGCAGCCAGACTAGCGGGGGCTCCTACAATGAGCAGTTCTTC.

V usage is TRBV7-6 and J usage is TRBJ1-3; D not certain. V was trimmed by 4 bases and J by 0 bases, leaving 16 bases between them. The CDR3 covers 17 residues. Germline CDR1 SGHVS, CDR2 FNYEAQ. CDR3 in amino acids: CASSSFTAPNSGNTIYF. The CDR3 bases are TGTGCCAGCAGCTCCTTCACAGCGCCTAACTCTGGAAACACCATATATTTT.

V usage is TRBV6-5 and J usage is TRBJ2-7, with TRBD1 matching 7 bases. The germline V gene encodes CDR1 MNHEY and CDR2 SVGAGI. With 11 bases clipped from V and 12 bases from J, the junction kept 22 bases outside the gene matches. The CDR3 is made up of 14 amino acids. The CDR3 sequence is CAGDGWDRRQPRYF. The CDR3 DNA follows: TGTGCCGGCGACGGCTGGGACAGACGCCAGCCAAGGTACTTC.

This chain connects TRBV10-3 to TRBJ1-1; 9 bases match TRBD1. The CDR3 has 16 amino acids. V shed 8 bases, J shed 5 bases, and the junction held 15 bases outside the gene matches. CDR1 ENHRY and CDR2 SYGVKD come from the germline V gene. The CDR3 nucleotides read TGTGCCATCTCTCCCGGGACAGGGTTGGGGAGGACTGAAGCTTTCTTT. It is translated as CAISPGTGLGRTEAFF.

The CDR3 nucleotides are TGTGCCAGCAGCACAAAACCGGGACTGGCCACAGATACGCAGTATTTT. This gives the protein CASSTKPGLATDTQYF. V usage is TRBV7-9 and J usage is TRBJ2-3, with a tentative D call TRBD2 (6 bases). Germline V gene sequence: CDR1 SEHNR, CDR2 FQNEAQ (reference sequence). The CDR3 is 16 amino acids. Trimming removed 5 bases from V and 2 bases from J, with 17 bases in between.

The rearrangement joins TRBV19 to TRBJ1-5, with 9 nucleotides matching TRBD1. The CDR3 is made up of 18 amino acids. Germline CDR1 and CDR2: LNHDA and SQIVND (reference sequence). V shed 3 bases, J shed 0 bases, and the junction held 9 bases outside the gene matches. CDR3 sequence reads: CASSIRTGAQYSNQPQHF. The CDR3 DNA reads as TGTGCCAGTAGTATCCGGACAGGGGCCCAATATAGCAATCAGCCCCAGCATTTT.

This clone was counted a single time. The chain couples TRBV28 to TRBJ1-2, with a tentative D call TRBD1 (5 bases). The CDR3 is 16 amino acids. The germline gives CDR1 MDHEN, CDR2 SYDVKM. Trimming stripped 1 base from V and 3 bases from J, with 15 bases between. The CDR3 sequence is CASSLFREGSHYGYTF. Written as DNA, the CDR3 is TGTGCCAGCAGTTTATTCCGGGAGGGGAGTCACTATGGCTACACCTTC.

The CDR3 bases are TGTGCCAGCAAAATAAATGGGAACACCGGGGAGCTGTTTTTT. Translated: CASKINGNTGELFF. The rearrangement uses TRBV6-5 and TRBJ2-2; the D is unclear. Germline CDR1 reads MNHEY; CDR2 reads SVGAGI. The CDR3 is 14 amino acids. The V end was cut by 7 bases, the J end by 1 base, with 10 bases between.

There are a few counts of this clone. This chain uses TRBV6-4 with TRBJ2-5; D unclear. CDR1 MRHNA and CDR2 SNTAGT come from the germline V gene. The CDR3 is made up of 14 amino acids. Trimming took 5 bases from V and 1 from J, leaving 11 bases between them. CDR3 nucleotide sequence: TGTGCCAGCAGTCCGGACGGTTCCCAAGAGACCCAGTACTTC. Its translation: CASSPDGSQETQYF.

The chain uses TRBV19 and TRBJ2-7; possibly TRBD1 for D (6 bases). Per germline, CDR1 LNHDA and CDR2 SQIVND (reference sequence). Trimming pared 4 bases from V and 2 bases from J, leaving 18 bases between. There are 16 residues in the CDR3. The CDR3 nucleotides are TGTGCCAGTAGTACGCGACCCGGGACAATTACCTACGAGCAGTACTTC. This gives the protein CASSTRPGTITYEQYF.

The chain's CDR3 is CASSYSFQGGNQPQHF. CDR3 bases: TGTGCCAGCAGTTACTCATTTCAGGGGGGCAATCAGCCCCAGCATTTT. J is TRBJ1-5 and V is TRBV6-6, with 7 positions matching TRBD1. Germline assignment: CDR1 MNHNY and CDR2 SVGAGI (reference sequence). This CDR3 is 16 amino acids long. Unmatched junction bases numbered 4, after V lost 0 bases and J lost 2 bases.

The rearrangement joins TRBV9 to TRBJ1-1; no reliable D call. The V gene lost 5 bases and the J gene lost 3 bases, with 14 bases spanning the gap. This CDR3 has 14 residues. Germline lookup yields CDR1 SGDLS and CDR2 YYNGEE. In nucleotides, the CDR3 is TGTGCCAGCAGTCGGCCACCCGGGGACACTGAAGCTTTCTTT. This codes for CASSRPPGDTEAFF.

The chain links TRBV6-4 to TRBJ2-2; 7 bases line up with TRBD2. This CDR3 spans 17 amino acids. The germline V gene encodes CDR1 MRHNA and CDR2 SNTAGT. V gave up 0 bases and J gave up 6 bases; unmatched junction bases: 10. The CDR3 nucleotides are TGTGCCAGCAGTGACTCCGGCGGGGGTCTTTGGGCCGGGGAGCTGTTTTTT. It specifies CASSDSGGGLWAGELFF.

The chain carries TRBV6-5 and TRBJ2-3, with TRBD2 as a possible D gene (6 bases). This CDR3 is built from 15 residues. V lost 7 bases to trimming and J lost 1 base, with 15 bases between them. CDR1 MNHEY and CDR2 SVGAGI come from the germline V gene. CDR3 nucleotides: TGTGCCAGCAATACCTTAGGGACTCGCACAGATACGCAGTATTTT. Translation: CASNTLGTRTDTQYF.

The rearrangement uses TRBV7-3 and TRBJ2-7; no firm D call. The CDR3 loop spans 14 amino acids. The ends were cut back, 2 bases at V and 2 bases at J, with 10 bases in the middle. The germline V gene has CDR1 SGHTA and CDR2 FQGTGA. Written as DNA, the CDR3 is TGTGCCAGCAGCTTATCCCAAGGAACCTACGAGCAGTACTTC. Its translation: CASSLSQGTYEQYF.

This chain joins TRBV28 and TRBJ1-1; 8 bases are a match to TRBD1. V shed 5 bases, J shed 6 bases, and the junction held 11 bases outside the gene matches. The length of the CDR3 is 15 residues. Germline V gene data show CDR1 as MDHEN and CDR2 as SYDVKM. The CDR3 here is CASSGGTGGDAEAFF. The CDR3 bases are TGTGCCAGCAGTGGGGGGACAGGAGGCGACGCTGAAGCTTTCTTT.

This CDR3 is CASSPAARDYTDTQYF. The CDR3 nucleotides are TGCGCCAGCAGCCCAGCCGCCCGGGACTACACAGATACGCAGTATTTT. The rearrangement links TRBV4-1 to TRBJ2-3; 7 bases match TRBD2. CDR1 and CDR2 (germline): MGHRA, YSYEKL. Trimming cost V 4 bases and J 2 bases; bases outside gene matches: 9. The CDR3 loop spans 16 amino acids.

This clone was seen once. The chain couples TRBV24-1 to TRBJ1-6, with D perhaps matching TRBD1 (5 bases). Trimming removed 2 bases from V and 9 bases from J, with 10 bases in between. From germline, CDR1 is KGHDR and CDR2 SFDVKD. CDR3 length: 14 residues. The CDR3 DNA reads TGTGCCACCAGTGATTATCGTACAGGTTCACCCCTCCACTTT. It translates to CATSDYRTGSPLHF.

The rearrangement links TRBV19 to TRBJ1-1; the D gene is possibly TRBD1 (6 bases). CDR3 length: 13 amino acids. V gave up 6 bases and J gave up 0 bases, with 8 bases separating them. Germline CDR1 LNHDA, CDR2 SQIVND (reference sequence). This CDR3 reads CASRDSLNTEAFF. Written as DNA, the CDR3 is TGTGCCAGTAGGGACAGCCTGAACACTGAAGCTTTCTTT. Full variable domain (outside the CDR3, taken from reference TRBV19 and TRBJ1-1): DGGITQSPKYLFRKEGQNVTLSCEQNLNHDAMYWYRQDPGQGLRLIYYSQIVNDFQKGDIAEGYSVSREKKESFPLTVTSAQKNPTAFYLCASRDSLNTEAFFGQGTRLTVV.

The V gene is TRBV19, the J gene TRBJ2-7; no firm D call. Trimming pared 1 base from V and 7 bases from J, leaving 8 bases between. The CDR3 has 12 amino acids. Germline values: CDR1 LNHDA, CDR2 SQIVND (reference sequence). The CDR3 here is CASSIGVSEQYF. The CDR3 bases are TGTGCCAGTAGTATAGGCGTTAGTGAGCAGTACTTC. The variable domain in full, with the rest retrieved from reference TRBV19 and TRBJ2-7, is DGGITQSPKYLFRKEGQNVTLSCEQNLNHDAMYWYRQDPGQGLRLIYYSQIVNDFQKGDIAEGYSVSREKKESFPLTVTSAQKNPTAFYLCASSIGVSEQYFGPGTRLTVT.

The CDR3 is CASRAFQENTEAFF. As DNA, the CDR3 is TGCGCCAGCAGGGCATTTCAGGAGAACACTGAAGCTTTCTTT. The chain joins TRBV5-1 to TRBJ1-1; D is unresolved. The germline CDR1 and CDR2 sequences are SGHRS and YFSETQ. V was shortened by 5 bases and J by 1 base, with 12 bases between the two germline ends. The CDR3 has 14 amino acids.

The V call is TRBV27, the J call TRBJ2-3; 9 nucleotides align to TRBD2. The CDR3 has 17 residues. V dropped 4 bases and J dropped 1; count of bases not matched to a gene: 9. In germline, CDR1 is MNHEY, CDR2 SMNVEV (reference sequence). The CDR3 loop reads CASSSPGTSIGTDTQYF. The CDR3 DNA sequence: TGTGCCAGCAGTTCACCCGGGACTAGCATTGGCACAGATACGCAGTATTTT.

About this clone itself: Different DNA sequences within this sample yield the same CDR3. The CDR3 DNA reads as TGTGCCAGTAGTATGACTAGCGGGGGCACCGGGGAGCTGTTTTTT. It translates to CASSMTSGGTGELFF. V gene TRBV19 combines with J gene TRBJ2-2, with 12 bases that match TRBD2. The CDR3 has 15 amino acids. Germline assignment: CDR1 LNHDA and CDR2 SQIVND (reference sequence). J lost 4 bases, V lost 3 bases, and 0 bases had no gene match.

The rearrangement joins TRBV27 to TRBJ2-1, with TRBD2 matching over 7 bases. Germline V gives CDR1 MNHEY, CDR2 SMNVEV (reference sequence). Trimming at V came to 1 base and at J to 7 bases, leaving 10 bases not matched to a gene. This CDR3 spans 16 amino acids. The CDR3 DNA follows: TGTGCCAGCAGTTTATACCAGGGAGGGAATACGAATGAGCAGTTCTTC. Amino acid sequence: CASSLYQGGNTNEQFF.

The chain links TRBV11-3 to TRBJ2-3; 10 positions agree with TRBD2. The CDR3 covers 16 residues. Trimming removed 4 bases from V and 2 bases from J; junction bases left unmatched: 6. Germline lookup yields CDR1 SGHNT and CDR2 YENEEA. CDR3: CASSSHSGGITDTQYF. The CDR3 region has the DNA TGTGCCAGCAGCTCCCATAGCGGGGGGATCACAGATACGCAGTATTTT.

The genes are TRBV11-3 and TRBJ1-1; no clear D gene. The CDR3 contains 13 residues. Germline CDR1 is SGHNT and CDR2 is YENEEA. With 2 bases removed from V and 1 base from J, the gap between germline ends came to 5 bases. The CDR3 DNA reads TGTGCCAGCAGCTTAAGTCCGAACACTGAAGCTTTCTTT. Its protein is CASSLSPNTEAFF.

The V call is TRBV5-6, the J call TRBJ1-3; D remains ambiguous. CDR1 is SGHDT and CDR2 is YYEEEE in the germline V gene. The CDR3 is made up of 12 amino acids. The ends were cut back, 2 bases at V and 10 bases at J, with 10 bases in the middle. CDR3 amino acids: CASSLIGETIYF. DNA of the CDR3: TGTGCCAGCAGCTTAATCGGAGAAACCATATATTTT.

This chain links TRBV6-1 with TRBJ2-7; D is unclear. This CDR3 spans 14 amino acids. The germline V and J ends were trimmed by 0 bases and 5 bases, with 11 bases remaining between them. Germline lookup yields CDR1 MNHNS and CDR2 SASEGT. Here the CDR3 reads CASSEALRRNEQYF. Here the CDR3 DNA reads TGTGCCAGCAGTGAAGCGCTTCGACGGAACGAGCAGTACTTC.

V is TRBV19 and J is TRBJ1-6, with D possibly TRBD1 on 5 matching bases. V dropped 4 bases and J dropped 7 bases, with 23 bases sitting between them. Germline assignment: CDR1 LNHDA and CDR2 SQIVND (reference sequence). CDR3 length: 18 amino acids. CDR3 sequence: CASSTFISFSGQNSPLHF. The CDR3 DNA follows: TGTGCCAGTAGTACCTTTATCTCCTTTTCGGGGCAGAATTCACCCCTCCACTTT.

The chain employs TRBV13 and TRBJ2-2; the D gene is possibly TRBD1 (6 bases). From germline, CDR1 is PRHDT and CDR2 FYEKMQ (reference sequence). Deletions cut 0 bases from V and 3 bases from J, with 11 bases between. This CDR3 has 16 amino acids. The CDR3 reads CASSLGQGSHTGELFF. Here the CDR3 DNA reads TGTGCCAGCAGCTTAGGACAGGGATCGCACACCGGGGAGCTGTTTTTT.

On this clone itself: Other DNA sequences within the sample encode an identical CDR3. The chain carries TRBV3-1 (or the pseudogene TRBV3-2) and TRBJ2-7, with D uncertain. The V and J ends lost 0 bases and 3 bases respectively, with 3 bases between them. This CDR3 has 12 residues. The germline V gene has CDR1 LGHDT and CDR2 YNNKEL (reference sequence). CDR3 DNA sequence: TGTGCCAGCAGCCAAGATCGCTACGAGCAGTACTTC. As protein: CASSQDRYEQYF.